This TCR beta chain comes out of a study of Graves' ophthalmopathy and Graves' hyperthyroidism. Study-wide results and caveats: Blood also contained most of the expanded thyroid clonotypes above 0.001 frequency.

RNA transcripts served as template for amplifying TCR beta CDR3 sequences. The library came from an HTBI-primed first-round RT-PCR and a second-round multiplex PCR. TCRdb independently ran MiXCR on the multiplex PCR reads; one entry per CDR3 protein. The table has hundreds of thousands of distinct CDR3 sequences, around 45% seen once; the top ten hold approximately 51%. This clonotype was recorded once. Its antigen is not known. The junction does not match germline at one end; this may be a read error. The receptor was isolated from an adult man with Graves' ophthalmopathy. Sequenced sample: peripheral blood.

CDR3 sequence reads: CASSAQGGGKQPQHF. CDR3 coding DNA: TGCGCCAGCAGCGCACAGGGAGGGGGCAAGCAGCCCCAGCATTTT. The chain employs TRBV9 and TRBJ1-5; 7 bases agree with TRBD1. There are 15 residues in the CDR3. Germline assignment: CDR1 SGDLS and CDR2 YYNGEE. The full variable domain, in which reference TRBV9 and TRBJ1-5 provide the parts outside the CDR3, is DSGVTQTPKHLITATGQRVTLRCSPRSGDLSVYWYQQSLDQGLQFLIQYYNGEERAKGNILERFSAQQFPDLHSELNLSSLELGDSALYFCASSAQGGGKQPQHFGDGTRLSIL.